This record concerns one T cell receptor beta chain sequence. Its antigen is not identified. The junction departs from the called germline gene at one end, perhaps through a read error. This record comes from a study of post-analysis software for immune sequencing data. Study-wide results and limits: A handful of TRBV segments were significantly more frequent in patients than in controls. TRBV5-6, TRBV5-1 and TRBV20-1 were among these segments.

Libraries were made from TCR beta cDNA, and they carried unique molecular identifiers. Each CDR3 protein gets one entry after TCRdb re-called the PCR reads with MiXCR. The sample has around 500,000 distinct CDR3 sequences, 34% seen once. The CDR3 is made up of 16 amino acids. The chain has TRBV12-3 or TRBV12-4 and TRBJ1-4, with 9 nucleotides matching TRBD1. Specimen: blood. The receptor was isolated from a girl under 18 with multiple sclerosis. The CDR3 reads CASSPTGGRANEKLFF. CDR3 bases: TGCGCCAGCAGTCCGACAGGGGGTAGGGCTAATGAAAAACTGTTTTTT.